This entry is about one TCR beta chain. This clonotype appeared a few times. Its antigen is unknown. Base qualities are not provided; no much larger clone lies one nucleotide away. Donors were around 37 systemically healthy Caucasian individuals from Russia aged roughly 6 to 90 years. Around 9.9 milliliters of peripheral blood were collected from each donor into EDTA-treated Vacutainer tubes. Ficoll-Paque density-gradient centrifugation was used to isolate PBMCs, with at least 7 million obtained per sample. Total RNA was extracted from PBMCs with Trizol reagent, with at least 5.5 micrograms obtained per sample. For every donor, flow cytometry on a PBMC aliquot measured the percentage of naive CD45RAhigh/CD27high T cells. The germline V gene (reference sequence) sets CDR1 to LNHNV and CDR2 to YYDKDF. V is clipped by 1 base and J by 3 bases, and the sequence between their germline boundaries is 9 bases long. CDR3 length: 15 amino acids, cysteine to phenylalanine. Only CDR3 DNA remains: 45 bases, in frame from the first base.

The data derive from a study of blood T cells in healthy people across ages (dated by TCRdb to the mid-2010s). Background for the entire study: In model experiments, roughly one uniquely barcoded TCR beta cDNA molecule per two T cells was captured by template switching. Donors of different ages were randomly distributed across sequencing lanes to avoid experimental bias. The study analyzed two additional independent replicas of 1 million unique cDNA reads from the same blood draw for two donors, one aged 18 to 29 and one aged 80 or older. Using deep sequencing normalized with unique cDNA molecular identifiers, the study measured how TCR beta repertoire diversity changes with age. Four age groups were formed from the donors: young (average 16 years), middle-aged (just under 40), aged (about 68) and long-lived (less than 85). The research as a whole found: Estimates of total diversity based on one million sequenced T cells were regarded as lower bounds and as underestimates. Because the CMV infection status of the donors was unknown, age-related changes in expanded clonotypes may potentially have been confounded. Because profiling used bulk unsorted PBMCs, naive and antigen-experienced compartments could not be compared conclusively. As age increased, observed TCR beta diversity per million T cells dropped in a roughly linear way, and a significant reduction was already evident by age about 40. There was a strong correlation between observed TCR beta diversity and the percentage of naive T cells measured by flow cytometry. Compared with the aged group, the long-lived group had more naive CD4+ T cells, fewer expanded clones and increased TCR diversity, suggesting age selection.

Receptor amplification or capture employed 5' RACE. Sequencing took place on an Illumina HiSeq 2500. A second roughly 6 to 12 cycle PCR used a sample-barcoded 5' primer and a J-beta primer mix. Each TCR beta cDNA molecule received a unique molecular identifier from a template-switch 5' adaptor carrying 12 random nucleotides. Each sample yielded at least 2.5 million CDR3-containing paired-end reads. All of the RNA was converted into first-strand cDNA using the Mint cDNA synthesis kit, with a TRBC-specific oligonucleotide serving as the primer. After uracil-DNA glycosylase treatment, a first 18-cycle PCR used universal primers M1SS and BC2_uni_R on all cDNA. On the study's bioinformatics: For normalization, 1 million high-quality reads were randomly selected from each sample, with every read carrying a distinct molecular identifier. Instead of being binned into consensus sequences, reads with shared molecular identifiers were discarded. CDR3 identification, clonotype clustering and error correction used MiTCR with a Q25 quality threshold and the strictest error-elimination algorithm. A nonparametric unseen species model with Euler transformation was used to estimate a lower bound on total TCR beta diversity. In TCRdb, the public reads were trimmed at Q25 with fastp and aligned with MiXCR, with productive beta chains retained. Entries are consolidated by CDR3 protein sequence, retaining the most common genes and DNA. TCRdb, not the authors, supplied the V and J calls. This sample lists some 690,000 distinct CDR3 sequences; over 20% were detected once. Around a fifth of the sample rests with the top ten.

The chain links TRBV15 with TRBJ1-4; a tentative D call is TRBD1 (5 bases match). This receptor was obtained from a man between 65 and 79 years old in good health. The sample consisted of blood. In nucleotides, the sequence is TGTGCCACCAGCAGAGTACAGGCGTCTAATGAAAAACTGTTTTTT. It translates as CATSRVQASNEKLFF.